This note documents a single T cell receptor beta chain sequence. Its cognate antigen has yet to be identified. No qualities accompany the bases; no much larger clone lies one base away. The data originate from a study of spatial heterogeneity in lung cancer (dated by TCRdb to between 2017 and 2020). The study in broad terms: Beta-chain transcripts were consistently detected in greater numbers than alpha-chain transcripts, which likely reflects a higher abundance of beta-chain transcripts. In the raw uncorrected reads, each unique combination of TCR and UMI appeared on average more than ten times. In non-small cell lung cancer, the study made a quantitative comparison of TCR alpha and beta repertoires among multiple tumor regions, matched nontumor lung and blood. The study linked features of the TCR repertoire to counts of nonsynonymous mutations, which were determined by whole-exome sequencing of tumor tissue. Both alpha and beta chains were TCR-sequenced in samples taken at surgery, namely 220 tumor regions, 62 to 65 matched nontumor lung samples and roughly 56 PBMC samples. Paper-wide results and their limitations: Confirming at a functional level the hypothesis that regional TCRs recognize regional mutations was considered to require additional single-cell paired TCR alpha and beta sequencing. Ubiquitous expanded tumor TCRs were detected in blood more often at tumor resection than at routine follow-up.

Receptor libraries were prepared by 5' RACE. These reads were obtained on a NextSeq 500. The TCR library protocol attached a unique molecular identifier to each TCR cDNA molecule to allow correction of PCR and sequencing errors. The study's processing was this. TCR identification, UMI-based error correction and CDR3 extraction were all carried out with Decombinator tools. Expanded TCRs were defined as those above a frequency of 2 per 1,000, corresponding to the top 1% of the tumor frequency distribution. Renyi diversity was calculated using the R vegan package after each repertoire was subsampled 100 times to 5,000 TCRs. CDR3 similarity networks were built from amino acid triplet string-kernel similarity, with CDR3s being connected when pairwise similarity was above 0.82. The public reads were reprocessed in TCRdb via fastp at Q25 and MiXCR, keeping in-frame beta chains. All rows with the same CDR3 protein become a single entry with the most common DNA and genes. TCRdb assigned the V and J calls; the authors' analysis was not used. Within this sample are tens of thousands of distinct CDR3 sequences, with over 9.5% of them counted one time only. About 4.5% of the sample lies in the top ten.

The CDR3, cysteine through phenylalanine, is 16 amino acids long. The CDR3 DNA has 48 bases and is translated from base 1. From the germline V gene, CDR1 is SGHTA and CDR2 is FQGNSA. Relative to germline, V is missing 1 base and J is missing 2 bases, with 7 bases of the junction outside any gene match. The time point label on this specimen signifies: sample taken at primary tumor resection. TCR sequencing used whole RNA extracted from tumor and nontumor lung tissue, or from cryopreserved PBMC samples, without cell sorting. The donors were some 76 patients from the lung TRACERx cohort who had early-stage, untreated non-small cell lung cancer. Patients were selected for TCR sequencing only if sufficient RNA was available from at least two tumor regions.

The clonotype comes from a male donor with early-stage non-small cell lung cancer. Material: PBMCs, obtained at surgery. The chain uses TRBV7-2 and TRBJ2-5, and 7 junctional nucleotides match TRBD1. The CDR3 protein: CASSLVRDSIQETQYF. Here is the DNA: TGTGCCAGCAGCTTAGTACGGGACAGTATACAAGAGACCCAGTACTTC. With the rest looked up from the reference TRBV7-2 and TRBJ2-5 genes rather than sequenced, the full variable domain is GAGVSQSPSNKVTEKGKDVELRCDPISGHTALYWYRQSLGQGLEFLIYFQGNSAPDKSGLPSDRFSAERTGGSVSTLTIQRTQQEDSAVYLCASSLVRDSIQETQYFGPGTRLLVL.